Sequencing of this T cell receptor beta chain was carried out in a study of shared clonotypes between healthy human individuals. Background on the study: There were three CD4 naive, three CD4 memory, two CD8 naive and one CD8 memory plates per donor.

Only in-frame clones appear in the TCRdb table, and some are missing; sequencing was by immunoSEQ multiplex PCR. The repertoire holds 2 million to 2.5 million clones, with 93% as singletons. Germline V gene lookup returns CDR1 LNHDA and CDR2 SQIVND (reference sequence). This CDR3 is 15 amino acids long. V lost 1 base and J lost 7; bases outside the gene matches: 5. The rearrangement uses TRBV19 and TRBJ2-1, with 9 bases that match TRBD2. The sequence was obtained from a man between 18 and 29 years old in good health. Some clones in this sample may be carry-over from other donors' samples. The sample comprised naive CD4+ T cells from PBMCs. The subset was: CD45RA+ positively selected. CDR3 in DNA: TGTGCCAGTAGTATAGTGGGGACTAGCAGTAATGAGCAGTTCTTC. It yields the protein CASSIVGTSSNEQFF. Filled out from reference TRBV19 and TRBJ2-1, the complete variable domain reads DGGITQSPKYLFRKEGQNVTLSCEQNLNHDAMYWYRQDPGQGLRLIYYSQIVNDFQKGDIAEGYSVSREKKESFPLTVTSAQKNPTAFYLCASSIVGTSSNEQFFGPGTRLTVL.